The 6 T cell receptor beta chains listed next were all sequenced from one sample in a study of blood T cell repertoires in COVID-19. Profiling relied on immunoSEQ multiplex PCR, and the TCRdb table lists in-frame clones only, not all of them. The sample shows about 400,000 clones, roughly 86% of them seen only once. Source material: PBMCs or T cells enriched from blood (not recorded which). These receptor sequences come from a woman in her twenties or thirties who had recovered from COVID-19.

The V gene is TRBV5-4, the J gene TRBJ1-1; no definite D call. Trimming stripped 4 bases from V and 4 bases from J, with 17 bases between. Germline V gene sequence: CDR1 SGHNT, CDR2 YYREEE (reference sequence). The CDR3 is 15 amino acids. CDR3: CASSPLRGLGTEAFF. CDR3 bases: TGTGCCAGCAGCCCTCTTCGAGGGTTGGGCACTGAAGCTTTCTTT. Variable domain in full (rest from reference TRBV5-4 and TRBJ1-1): ETGVTQSPTHLIKTRGQQVTLRCSSQSGHNTVSWYQQALGQGPQFIFQYYREEENGRGNFPPRFSGLQFPNYSSELNVNALELDDSALYLCASSPLRGLGTEAFFGQGTRLTVV.

This chain links TRBV2 with TRBJ1-5, with D uncertain. Germline V gene sequence: CDR1 SNHLY, CDR2 FYNNEI. The CDR3 is 14 amino acids. V was trimmed by 2 bases and J by 4 bases, leaving 9 bases between them. Here the CDR3 reads CASSEPRTNQPQHF. The CDR3, as DNA: TGTGCCAGCAGTGAACCCAGGACTAATCAGCCCCAGCATTTT.

The CDR3, as DNA: TGTGCCAGCAGTAGGGAGGTAGTGAATGAAGCTTTCTTT. Its protein is CASSREVVNEAFF. This chain uses TRBV28 with TRBJ1-1; D is unclear. Per germline, CDR1 MDHEN and CDR2 SYDVKM. Trimming stripped 5 bases from V and 7 bases from J, with 14 bases between. The CDR3 has 13 amino acids.

The V gene is TRBV28, the J gene TRBJ1-2; D possibly corresponds to TRBD1 (5 bases). The V and J ends lost 7 bases and 2 bases respectively, with 14 bases between them. The CDR3 loop spans 14 amino acids. CDR1 and CDR2 from the germline V gene are MDHEN and SYDVKM. The CDR3 sequence: CASTQGTVNYGYTF. CDR3 bases: TGTGCCAGCACCCAGGGAACAGTAAACTATGGCTACACCTTC.

The chain is built from TRBV6-1 and TRBJ2-7; the D gene is possibly TRBD2 (6 bases). V lost 2 bases and J 6 bases, leaving 11 bases between the germline ends. CDR3 length: 13 amino acids. CDR1 MNHNS and CDR2 SASEGT come from the germline V gene. The CDR3 spells CASSERTTSEQYF. For the CDR3, the DNA is TGTGCCAGCAGTGAACGGACTACCTCCGAGCAGTACTTC.

This chain connects TRBV30 to TRBJ1-5, with D possibly TRBD1 on 5 matching bases. This CDR3 is built from 13 residues. V lost 5 bases and J lost 5, with 13 bases in between. The germline gives CDR1 GTSNPN, CDR2 SVGIG (reference sequence). The CDR3 spells CAWGGGLDQPQHF. The CDR3 coding sequence is TGTGCCTGGGGGGGAGGCTTGGATCAGCCCCAGCATTTT.